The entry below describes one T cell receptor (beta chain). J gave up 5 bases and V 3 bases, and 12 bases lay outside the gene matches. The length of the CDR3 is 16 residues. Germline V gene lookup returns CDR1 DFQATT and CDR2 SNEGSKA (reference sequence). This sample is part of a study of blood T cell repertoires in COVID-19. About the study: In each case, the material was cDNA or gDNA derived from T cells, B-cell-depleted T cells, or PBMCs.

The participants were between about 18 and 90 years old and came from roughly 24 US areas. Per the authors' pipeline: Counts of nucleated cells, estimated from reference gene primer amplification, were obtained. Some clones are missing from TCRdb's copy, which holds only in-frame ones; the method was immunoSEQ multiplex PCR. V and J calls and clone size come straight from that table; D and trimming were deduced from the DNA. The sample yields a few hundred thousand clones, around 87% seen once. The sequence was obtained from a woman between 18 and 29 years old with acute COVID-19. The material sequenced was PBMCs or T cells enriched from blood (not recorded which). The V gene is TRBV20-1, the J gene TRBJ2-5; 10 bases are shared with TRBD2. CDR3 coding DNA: TGCAGTGCTAGTAGGGGGCTAGCGGGAGTAAGGGAGACCCAGTACTTC. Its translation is CSASRGLAGVRETQYF.